This T cell receptor (beta chain) derives from a study of blood T cell repertoires in COVID-19. Study in general: Sources were T cells, B-cell-depleted T cells, or PBMCs; the material itself was cDNA or gDNA.

Sequenced by immunoSEQ multiplex PCR; TCRdb stores in-frame clones only, minus some. This sample has 200,000 to 300,000 clones, with 65% to 90% found just once. The study assigned cohorts using participant-reported clinical history. There are 15 residues in the CDR3. Trimming shortened V by 10 bases and J by 0 bases, and 13 bases separated the two germline ends. CDR1 is ENHRY, CDR2 SYGVKD, per germline. The sequence came from a woman aged 50 to 60 with acute COVID-19. Sequenced: PBMCs or T cells enriched from blood (not recorded which). This rearrangement joins TRBV10-3 to TRBJ1-6; weak D call: TRBD1 (6 bases). This CDR3 reads CATRGGSSYNSPLHF. The DNA of the CDR3 is TGTGCCACTAGGGGGGGGAGCTCCTATAATTCACCCCTCCACTTT.